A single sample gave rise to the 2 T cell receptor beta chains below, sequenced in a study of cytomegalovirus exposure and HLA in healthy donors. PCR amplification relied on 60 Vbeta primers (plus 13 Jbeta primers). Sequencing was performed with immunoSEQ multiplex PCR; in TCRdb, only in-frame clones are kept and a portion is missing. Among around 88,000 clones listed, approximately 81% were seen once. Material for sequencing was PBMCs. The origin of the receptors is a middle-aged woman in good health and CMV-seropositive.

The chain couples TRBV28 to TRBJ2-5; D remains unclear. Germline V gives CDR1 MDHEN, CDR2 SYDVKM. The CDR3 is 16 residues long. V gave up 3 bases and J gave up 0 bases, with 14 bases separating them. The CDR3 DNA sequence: TGTGCCAGCAGTTTTGATGTGACAACCTACCAAGAGACCCAGTACTTC. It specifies CASSFDVTTYQETQYF.

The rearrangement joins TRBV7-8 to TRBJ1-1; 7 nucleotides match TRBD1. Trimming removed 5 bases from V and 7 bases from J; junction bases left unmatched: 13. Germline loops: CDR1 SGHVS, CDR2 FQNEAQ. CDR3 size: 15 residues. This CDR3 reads CASSTLGQLQGEAFF. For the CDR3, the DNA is TGTGCCAGCAGCACCCTGGGACAGTTACAAGGTGAAGCTTTCTTT.